These T cell receptor beta chains were read from a single sample in a study of CD8+ T cells in alopecia areata. Only in-frame clones appear in the TCRdb table, and some are missing; sequencing was by immunoSEQ multiplex PCR. The sample lists under 35,000 clones, around 80% occurring once. Sequencing was carried out using NKG2D-low CD8+ T cells sorted from blood. These receptors were collected from a human donor with alopecia areata. CDR3s include the opening cysteine and the closing phenylalanine or tryptophan. The D gene is left open where the match is weak. Rows may omit the clone size; those that give it use once, few, many or a size class.

>.|TRBV29-1|TRBJ2-1|TRBD1
TGCAGCGTAGTACAGGGGACCTATGAGCAGTTCTTC
CSVVQGTYEQFF
>.|TRBV29-1|TRBJ2-7|TRBD1
TGCAGCGCCCTCGGGACAGTATCCTACGAGCAGTACTTC
CSALGTVSYEQYF
>.|TRBV4-1|TRBJ1-2|.
TGCGCCAGCAGCCAAGTTACACTCCCAAGGGGAGACGGCTATGGCTACACCTTC
CASSQVTLPRGDGYGYTF
>.|TRBV7-2|TRBJ1-1|.
TGTGCCAGCAACTTAGTTGGTGAGGCTTTCTTT
CASNLVGEAFF
>.|TRBV29-1|TRBJ2-1|.
TGCAGCGTTGAAGGGACAAACAATGAGCAGTTCTTC
CSVEGTNNEQFF
>.|TRBV7-6|TRBJ2-1|TRBD1
TGTGCCAGCAGCTTATGGACAGGGCCGGGACTTGAGCAGTTCTTC
CASSLWTGPGLEQFF
>.|TRBV4-2|TRBJ2-7|TRBD2
TGTGCCAGCAGCCAAGAACTAGCGGGGGGCTACGAGCAGTACTTC
CASSQELAGGYEQYF
>.|TRBV5-1|TRBJ2-1|.
TGCGCCAGCAGCTTGGGCCCTGACAGTTTTGACAATGAGCAGTTCTTC
CASSLGPDSFDNEQFF
>.|TRBV29-1|TRBJ1-1|.
TGCAGCGTTGACGGTTTAACAGACTGGGCTGAAGCTTTCTTT
CSVDGLTDWAEAFF
>.|TRBV27|TRBJ2-7|TRBD2
TGTGCCAGCAGTTTAAGTGCGGGGGGGCCTGGGGAGCAGTACTTC
CASSLSAGGPGEQYF
>once|TRBV4-3|TRBJ2-3|TRBD2
TGCGCCAGCAGCCAAGATTTTAGCGGGGGCCTAGATACGCAGTATTTT
CASSQDFSGGLDTQYF
>.|TRBV5-1|TRBJ2-7|.
TGCGCCAGCAGGCAAGGACCTGACGAGCAGTACTTC
CASRQGPDEQYF
>.|TRBV4-2|TRBJ1-1|TRBD1
TGTGCCAGCAGTGGGACAGAGAACACTGAAGCTTTCTTT
CASSGTENTEAFF
>.|TRBV6-6|TRBJ2-7|.
TGTGCCAGCAGTTTTACCCCCTACGAGCAGTACTTC
CASSFTPYEQYF
>.|TRBV28|TRBJ2-1|TRBD1
TGTGCCAGCAGTCCCACCTTGACAGGGGGGCAGTTCTTC
CASSPTLTGGQFF
>.|TRBV4-1|TRBJ2-7|.
TGCGCCAGCAGCCAAGAGGGGTTTGATAGCGAGCAGTACTTC
CASSQEGFDSEQYF
>.|TRBV7-9|TRBJ2-7|.
TGTGCCAGCAGCCCCGCCCCGGGGGAGCAGTACTTC
CASSPAPGEQYF
>.|TRBV13|TRBJ1-1|.
TGTGCCACCCACGAGAGGGACTTCCCGAACACTGAAGCTTTCTTT
CATHERDFPNTEAFF
>.|TRBV29-1|TRBJ1-1|.
TGCAGCGTTGAAGGCCAGCACACTGAAGCTTTCTTT
CSVEGQHTEAFF
>.|TRBV5-6|TRBJ1-5|.
TGTGCCAGCAGCTTCAGGACTGCTAATAGCAATCAGCCCCAGCATTTT
CASSFRTANSNQPQHF
>.|TRBV4-3|TRBJ2-1|TRBD1
TGCGCCAGCAGCCTACAGGGGTTTTGGAATGAGCAGTTCTTC
CASSLQGFWNEQFF
>.|TRBV29-1|TRBJ2-5|.
TGCAGCGTTGATGGCCGTTGGAAGACCCAGTACTTC
CSVDGRWKTQYF
>.|TRBV29-1|TRBJ2-5|.
TGCAGCGTTGAGTGGGAACTGGAGACCCAGTACTTC
CSVEWELETQYF
>.|TRBV11-2|TRBJ2-7|TRBD1
TGTGCCAGCAGCTTAGTCCCCTGGACAGGTGGGAACTTCTACGAGCAGTACTTC
CASSLVPWTGGNFYEQYF
>once|TRBV28|TRBJ2-7|TRBD2
TGTGCCAGCAGTTTGTCAGCGGGGGGGTACGAGCAGTACTTC
CASSLSAGGYEQYF
>.|TRBV5-1|TRBJ2-6|.
TGCGCCAGCAGCTTGGTGGGAGCTGGGGCCAACGTCCTGACTTTC
CASSLVGAGANVLTF
>once|TRBV4-3|TRBJ2-6|TRBD1
TGCGCCAGCAGCCCTCGGGACAGGGGGCCCTCTGGGGCCAACGTCCTGACTTTC
CASSPRDRGPSGANVLTF
>.|TRBV23-1|TRBJ1-5|.
TGCGCCACCAGTGGGTATCAGCCCCAGCATTTT
CATSGYQPQHF
>.|TRBV6-5|TRBJ2-6|.
TGTGCCAGCAGCGCAGACGGGGCTGGGGCCAACGTCCTGACTTTC
CASSADGAGANVLTF
>.|TRBV7-9|TRBJ2-5|TRBD2
TGTGCCAGCAGCTTTGCGGGACTACGACAAGAGACCCAGTACTTC
CASSFAGLRQETQYF
>.|TRBV7-2|TRBJ2-7|.
TGTGCCAGCAGCTTAGGTGCAGGGTTCGAGCAGTACTTC
CASSLGAGFEQYF
>.|TRBV6-4|TRBJ2-1|TRBD2
TGTGCCAGCAGTGACTCGGAGGCGGGAGGGCCCCATGAGCAGTTCTTC
CASSDSEAGGPHEQFF
>.|TRBV6-5|TRBJ2-3|.
TGTGCCAGCAGTTACTCGAATTCGGACACAGATACGCAGTATTTT
CASSYSNSDTDTQYF
>.|TRBV7-6|TRBJ2-7|.
TGTGCCAGCAGCTTAGCGGGGGCAGCAGGCTACGAGCAGTACTTC
CASSLAGAAGYEQYF
>.|TRBV4-2|TRBJ1-6|.
TGTGCCAGCAGCCAAGACCCGGAGGGCGGGGATAATTCACCCCTCCACTTT
CASSQDPEGGDNSPLHF
>.|TRBV29-1|TRBJ2-1|.
TGCAGCGTTGAAGCCAGGATAAGTGAGCAGTTCTTC
CSVEARISEQFF
>.|TRBV30|TRBJ2-2|.
TGTGCCTGGAGTGTCGTAAATCTCGGGGAGCTGTTTTTT
CAWSVVNLGELFF
>.|TRBV6-1|TRBJ1-1|.
TGTGCCAGCACCCCAGGGGATCTTGAAGCTTTCTTT
CASTPGDLEAFF
>.|TRBV7-9|TRBJ2-7|.
TGTGCCAGCAGCTTAGAAGACAGGCAATCCTACGAGCAGTACTTC
CASSLEDRQSYEQYF
>.|TRBV7-9|TRBJ1-1|TRBD1
TGTGCCAGCAGCGGACAGGGATCTGAAGCTTTCTTT
CASSGQGSEAFF
>few|TRBV4-1|TRBJ2-7|.
TGCGCCAGCAGGGGCAACTCCTACGAGCAGTACTTC
CASRGNSYEQYF